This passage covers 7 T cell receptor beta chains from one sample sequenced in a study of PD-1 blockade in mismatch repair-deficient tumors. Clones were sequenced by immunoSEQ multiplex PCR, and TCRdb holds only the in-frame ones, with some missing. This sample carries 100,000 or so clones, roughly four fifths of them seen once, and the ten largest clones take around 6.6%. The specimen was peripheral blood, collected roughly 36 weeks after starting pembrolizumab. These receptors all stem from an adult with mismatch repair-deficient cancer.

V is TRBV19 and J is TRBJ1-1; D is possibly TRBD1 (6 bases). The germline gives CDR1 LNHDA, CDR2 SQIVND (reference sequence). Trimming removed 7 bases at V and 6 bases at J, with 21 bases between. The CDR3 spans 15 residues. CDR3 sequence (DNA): TGTGCCAGTATTTTAGGGGGAACCCTCACCCCTGAAGCTTTCTTT. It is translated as CASILGGTLTPEAFF.

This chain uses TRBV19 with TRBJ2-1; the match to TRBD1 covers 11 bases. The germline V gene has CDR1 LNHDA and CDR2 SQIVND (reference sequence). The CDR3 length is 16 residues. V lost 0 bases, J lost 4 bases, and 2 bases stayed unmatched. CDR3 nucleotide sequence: TGTGCCAGTAGTATAGATGGGACAGGGGGTTACAATGAGCAGTTCTTC. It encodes CASSIDGTGGYNEQFF.

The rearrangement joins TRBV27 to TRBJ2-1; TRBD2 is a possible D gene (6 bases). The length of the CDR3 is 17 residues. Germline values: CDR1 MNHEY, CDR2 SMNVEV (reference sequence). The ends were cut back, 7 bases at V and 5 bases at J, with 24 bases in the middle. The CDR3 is CASTLKALTSRNNEQFF. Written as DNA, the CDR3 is TGTGCCAGCACCTTAAAAGCCTTAACTAGCAGGAACAATGAGCAGTTCTTC.

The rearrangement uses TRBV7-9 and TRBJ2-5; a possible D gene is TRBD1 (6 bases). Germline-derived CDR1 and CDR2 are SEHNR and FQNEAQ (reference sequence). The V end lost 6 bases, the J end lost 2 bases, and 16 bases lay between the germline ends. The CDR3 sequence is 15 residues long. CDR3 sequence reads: CASRHYKGEQETQYF. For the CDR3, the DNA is TGTGCCAGCAGACATTATAAGGGGGAACAAGAGACCCAGTACTTC.

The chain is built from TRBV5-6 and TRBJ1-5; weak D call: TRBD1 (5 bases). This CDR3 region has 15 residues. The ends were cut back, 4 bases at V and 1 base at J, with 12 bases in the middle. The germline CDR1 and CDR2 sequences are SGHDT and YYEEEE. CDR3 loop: CASSMRGGSNQPQHF. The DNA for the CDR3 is TGTGCCAGCAGCATGCGCGGGGGAAGCAATCAGCCCCAGCATTTT.

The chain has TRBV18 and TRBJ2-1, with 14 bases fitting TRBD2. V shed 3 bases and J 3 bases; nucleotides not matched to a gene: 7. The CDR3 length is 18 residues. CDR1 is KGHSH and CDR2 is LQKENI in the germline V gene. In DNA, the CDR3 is TGTGCCAGCTCACCCGGGGTAGGGACTAGCGGGAGCTACAATGAGCAGTTCTTC. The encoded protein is CASSPGVGTSGSYNEQFF.

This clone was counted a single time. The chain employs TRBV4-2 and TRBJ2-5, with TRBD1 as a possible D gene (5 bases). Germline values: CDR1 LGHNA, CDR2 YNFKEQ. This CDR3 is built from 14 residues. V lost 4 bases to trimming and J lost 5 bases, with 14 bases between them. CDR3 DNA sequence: TGTGCCAGCAGCCGAACAGGAGAAATTGAGACCCAGTACTTC. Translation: CASSRTGEIETQYF.